This is a list of T cell receptor beta chains from one sample in a study of blood T cell repertoires in COVID-19. Clones were read by immunoSEQ multiplex PCR, and TCRdb kept only the in-frame ones, dropping some. The sample yields about 50,000 clones, less than 90% seen once. Sequenced material: peripheral blood. Source of these receptors: a human donor with active COVID-19. The donor label of this sample is uncertain. Each CDR3 is given with its conserved first and last residue. Each record gives: J gene, clone size, V gene, D gene, CDR3 protein, CDR3 DNA. The D gene is left open where the match is weak. Size tells how often a clone was seen (once, few, many) or the class of an expanded clone, and some rows leave it out.

j_call: TRBJ2-5
clone_size: NA
v_call: TRBV5-6
d_call: TRBD1
cdr3_aa: CASSPRTGSLNTAEYF
cdr3_nt: TGTGCCAGCAGCCCTCGGACAGGGTCGTTAAATACGGCCGAGTACTTC

j_call: TRBJ2-6
clone_size: NA
v_call: TRBV5-8
d_call: NA
cdr3_aa: CASSLRGANVLTF
cdr3_nt: TGTGCCAGCAGCTTACGGGGGGCCAACGTCCTGACTTTC

j_call: TRBJ1-1
clone_size: NA
v_call: TRBV15
d_call: NA
cdr3_aa: CATSRRAGEGMGITEAFF
cdr3_nt: TGTGCCACCAGCAGACGGGCAGGGGAGGGAATGGGGATCACTGAAGCTTTCTTT

j_call: TRBJ2-5
clone_size: NA
v_call: TRBV6-2/TRBV6-3
d_call: TRBD2
cdr3_aa: CASSSGLAGVETQYF
cdr3_nt: TGTGCCAGCAGTTCCGGACTAGCGGGGGTTGAGACCCAGTACTTC

j_call: TRBJ1-2
clone_size: NA
v_call: TRBV2
d_call: NA
cdr3_aa: CASLLRYGYTF
cdr3_nt: TGTGCCAGCCTTCTACGCTATGGCTACACCTTC

j_call: TRBJ1-1
clone_size: NA
v_call: TRBV14
d_call: NA
cdr3_aa: CASSQELRANEAFF
cdr3_nt: TGTGCCAGCAGCCAAGAATTGAGGGCTAATGAAGCTTTCTTT

j_call: TRBJ2-1
clone_size: NA
v_call: TRBV5-1
d_call: NA
cdr3_aa: CASSLGGYSYNEQFF
cdr3_nt: TGCGCCAGCAGCTTAGGGGGTTACTCCTACAATGAGCAGTTCTTC

j_call: TRBJ2-1
clone_size: NA
v_call: TRBV6-2/TRBV6-3
d_call: TRBD2
cdr3_aa: CASSSVAGDGGEQFF
cdr3_nt: TGTGCCAGCAGTTCCGTAGCGGGGGACGGAGGTGAGCAGTTCTTC

j_call: TRBJ2-3
clone_size: NA
v_call: TRBV9
d_call: NA
cdr3_aa: CASSVATDPYSGYTQYF
cdr3_nt: TGTGCCAGCAGCGTAGCTACAGATCCCTATAGCGGCTATACGCAGTATTTT

j_call: TRBJ2-4
clone_size: NA
v_call: TRBV6-2/TRBV6-3
d_call: TRBD2
cdr3_aa: CASSQRLAGAGKNIQYF
cdr3_nt: TGTGCCAGCAGCCAAAGACTAGCGGGGGCGGGCAAAAACATTCAGTACTTC

j_call: TRBJ1-1
clone_size: NA
v_call: TRBV7-9
d_call: NA
cdr3_aa: CASSPPGGANTEAFF
cdr3_nt: TGTGCCAGCAGCCCACCGGGGGGGGCCAACACTGAAGCTTTCTTT

j_call: TRBJ2-1
clone_size: NA
v_call: TRBV13
d_call: NA
cdr3_aa: CASSLVPDSRFF
cdr3_nt: TGTGCCAGCAGCTTAGTTCCAGACTCTAGGTTCTTC

j_call: TRBJ1-1
clone_size: few
v_call: TRBV5-1
d_call: TRBD1
cdr3_aa: CASSLPPTGGSGTEAFF
cdr3_nt: TGCGCCAGCAGCTTACCGCCGACAGGGGGTTCGGGCACTGAAGCTTTCTTT

j_call: TRBJ2-2
clone_size: NA
v_call: TRBV24-1
d_call: NA
cdr3_aa: CATSTRGSGELFF
cdr3_nt: TGTGCCACCAGTACAAGGGGGTCCGGGGAGCTGTTTTTT

j_call: TRBJ1-2
clone_size: once
v_call: TRBV6-1
d_call: NA
cdr3_aa: CASSEQNYGYTF
cdr3_nt: TGTGCCAGCAGTGAACAAAACTATGGCTACACCTTC

j_call: TRBJ1-3
clone_size: NA
v_call: TRBV30
d_call: NA
cdr3_aa: CAWSVHRRIEGENTIYF
cdr3_nt: TGTGCCTGGAGTGTACATAGGCGCATTGAAGGGGAAAACACCATATATTTT

j_call: TRBJ1-4
clone_size: NA
v_call: TRBV2
d_call: TRBD1
cdr3_aa: CASSGRTGSEKLFF
cdr3_nt: TGTGCCAGCAGTGGGAGGACAGGTAGCGAAAAACTGTTTTTT

j_call: TRBJ1-5
clone_size: few
v_call: TRBV7-2
d_call: NA
cdr3_aa: CASSQGLGNQPQHF
cdr3_nt: TGTGCCAGCAGCCAGGGGCTCGGCAATCAGCCCCAGCATTTT

j_call: TRBJ1-4
clone_size: NA
v_call: TRBV20-1
d_call: NA
cdr3_aa: CSAATNEKLFF
cdr3_nt: TGCAGCGCAGCAACTAATGAAAAACTGTTTTTT

j_call: TRBJ1-2
clone_size: NA
v_call: TRBV7-9
d_call: TRBD1
cdr3_aa: CASSLGGTGGNYGYTF
cdr3_nt: TGTGCCAGCAGCTTAGGCGGGACAGGGGGTAACTATGGCTACACCTTC

j_call: TRBJ1-4
clone_size: NA
v_call: TRBV5-4
d_call: TRBD1
cdr3_aa: CASSLGGTGANEKLFF
cdr3_nt: TGTGCCAGCAGCCTCGGGGGGACAGGCGCTAATGAAAAACTGTTTTTT

j_call: TRBJ2-4
clone_size: once
v_call: TRBV20-1
d_call: NA
cdr3_aa: CSASSREGGNIQYF
cdr3_nt: TGCAGTGCTAGTTCTCGGGAAGGCGGAAACATTCAGTACTTC

j_call: TRBJ1-6
clone_size: NA
v_call: TRBV19
d_call: TRBD1
cdr3_aa: CASSRRQGRSDNSPLHF
cdr3_nt: TGTGCCAGTAGTCGCAGACAGGGACGGTCTGATAATTCACCCCTCCACTTT

j_call: TRBJ1-2
clone_size: once
v_call: TRBV3-1/TRBV3-2
d_call: NA
cdr3_aa: CASSQDGAGGRYGYTF
cdr3_nt: TGTGCCAGCAGCCAAGACGGGGCGGGGGGCCGATATGGCTACACCTTC

j_call: TRBJ2-3
clone_size: NA
v_call: TRBV5-1
d_call: TRBD2
cdr3_aa: CASSLGTSGGALDTQYF
cdr3_nt: TGCGCCAGCAGCCTAGGGACTAGCGGGGGGGCCTTAGATACGCAGTATTTT

j_call: TRBJ2-3
clone_size: NA
v_call: TRBV9
d_call: TRBD2
cdr3_aa: CASSSRLAGVDTQYF
cdr3_nt: TGTGCCAGCAGCTCGAGACTAGCGGGCGTGGATACGCAGTATTTT

j_call: TRBJ2-5
clone_size: NA
v_call: TRBV5-4
d_call: NA
cdr3_aa: CASRRQDQETQYF
cdr3_nt: TGTGCCAGCAGGCGTCAGGATCAAGAGACCCAGTACTTC

j_call: TRBJ1-5
clone_size: once
v_call: TRBV28
d_call: NA
cdr3_aa: CASIRREPNQPQHF
cdr3_nt: TGTGCCAGCATCAGGCGGGAACCTAATCAGCCCCAGCATTTT

j_call: TRBJ1-1
clone_size: NA
v_call: TRBV7-2
d_call: NA
cdr3_aa: CASSLGPLNTEAFF
cdr3_nt: TGTGCCAGCAGCTTAGGGCCGTTGAACACTGAAGCTTTCTTT

j_call: TRBJ1-6
clone_size: NA
v_call: TRBV3-1/TRBV3-2
d_call: TRBD1
cdr3_aa: CASSQVNRGFRSNSPLHF
cdr3_nt: TGTGCCAGCAGCCAGGTTAACAGGGGGTTTAGGTCTAATTCACCCCTCCACTTT

j_call: TRBJ2-7
clone_size: once
v_call: TRBV7-9
d_call: NA
cdr3_aa: CASSLNTPGQYF
cdr3_nt: TGTGCCAGCAGCTTAAACACACCGGGGCAGTACTTC

j_call: TRBJ1-2
clone_size: NA
v_call: TRBV7-9
d_call: NA
cdr3_aa: CASSLALAKELHF
cdr3_nt: TGTGCCAGCAGCTTAGCGCTGGCTAAGGAGCTTCATTTC

j_call: TRBJ2-2
clone_size: NA
v_call: TRBV14
d_call: NA
cdr3_aa: CASSQDLGRYTGELFF
cdr3_nt: TGTGCCAGCAGCCAAGATCTGGGCAGATACACCGGGGAGCTGTTTTTT

j_call: TRBJ2-2
clone_size: NA
v_call: TRBV27
d_call: NA
cdr3_aa: CASSQKNTGELFF
cdr3_nt: TGTGCCAGCAGTCAGAAGAACACCGGGGAGCTGTTTTTT

j_call: TRBJ1-1
clone_size: NA
v_call: TRBV9
d_call: NA
cdr3_aa: CASSVKGSSTEAFF
cdr3_nt: TGTGCCAGCAGCGTTAAGGGGTCGAGCACTGAAGCTTTCTTT

j_call: TRBJ1-2
clone_size: once
v_call: TRBV3-1/TRBV3-2
d_call: NA
cdr3_aa: CASSHPGAANYGYTF
cdr3_nt: TGTGCCAGCAGCCATCCAGGGGCTGCTAACTATGGCTACACCTTC

j_call: TRBJ1-2
clone_size: NA
v_call: TRBV3-1/TRBV3-2
d_call: TRBD1
cdr3_aa: CASSQALPTGATNYGYTF
cdr3_nt: TGTGCCAGCAGCCAAGCTCTACCAACAGGGGCGACTAACTATGGCTACACCTTC

j_call: TRBJ2-7
clone_size: once
v_call: TRBV11-2
d_call: NA
cdr3_aa: CASSAVGGAGEQYF
cdr3_nt: TGTGCCAGCAGCGCAGTAGGGGGGGCAGGGGAGCAGTACTTC

j_call: TRBJ2-1
clone_size: NA
v_call: TRBV6-5
d_call: NA
cdr3_aa: CASSNRGLPSNEQFF
cdr3_nt: TGTGCCAGCAGTAATAGGGGTCTACCTAGCAATGAGCAGTTCTTC

j_call: TRBJ1-3
clone_size: NA
v_call: TRBV11-2
d_call: NA
cdr3_aa: CASSLKSGGSGNTIYF
cdr3_nt: TGTGCCAGCAGCTTAAAATCGGGGGGCTCTGGAAACACCATATATTTT

j_call: TRBJ2-3
clone_size: NA
v_call: TRBV3-1/TRBV3-2
d_call: TRBD2
cdr3_aa: CASGAGGTDTQYF
cdr3_nt: TGTGCCAGCGGGGCGGGGGGGACAGATACGCAGTATTTT

j_call: TRBJ2-1
clone_size: NA
v_call: TRBV5-4
d_call: TRBD1
cdr3_aa: CASSLVDRGSEQFF
cdr3_nt: TGTGCCAGCAGCTTGGTGGACAGGGGGAGTGAGCAGTTCTTC

j_call: TRBJ2-7
clone_size: NA
v_call: TRBV2
d_call: NA
cdr3_aa: CASSLTPTGEQYF
cdr3_nt: TGTGCCAGCAGCCTAACCCCCACGGGGGAGCAGTACTTC

j_call: TRBJ2-7
clone_size: NA
v_call: TRBV24-1
d_call: NA
cdr3_aa: CATSDYMGGEQYF
cdr3_nt: TGTGCCACCAGTGACTACATGGGGGGCGAGCAGTACTTC

j_call: TRBJ1-2
clone_size: NA
v_call: TRBV5-4
d_call: NA
cdr3_aa: CASSLGGGGSLYGYTF
cdr3_nt: TGTGCCAGCAGCCTGGGAGGGGGGGGCAGTCTTTATGGCTACACCTTC

j_call: TRBJ2-1
clone_size: NA
v_call: TRBV5-1
d_call: TRBD1
cdr3_aa: CASSLTGEWFNEQFF
cdr3_nt: TGCGCCAGCAGCTTGACAGGGGAATGGTTCAATGAGCAGTTCTTC

j_call: TRBJ1-1
clone_size: NA
v_call: TRBV18
d_call: TRBD1
cdr3_aa: CASYTGTGGTEAFF
cdr3_nt: TGTGCCAGCTATACCGGGACAGGGGGCACTGAAGCTTTCTTT

j_call: TRBJ2-7
clone_size: NA
v_call: TRBV18
d_call: NA
cdr3_aa: CASSPPSQAYEQYF
cdr3_nt: TGTGCCAGCTCACCACCGTCCCAGGCCTACGAGCAGTACTTC

j_call: TRBJ2-7
clone_size: NA
v_call: TRBV19
d_call: NA
cdr3_aa: CASSPTAFGQTYEQYF
cdr3_nt: TGTGCCAGTAGCCCGACGGCATTTGGACAGACCTACGAGCAGTACTTC

j_call: TRBJ2-2
clone_size: NA
v_call: TRBV18
d_call: NA
cdr3_aa: CASSLNRFPTVPGELFF
cdr3_nt: TGTGCCAGCTCACTCAACAGGTTTCCAACAGTCCCCGGGGAGCTGTTTTTT

j_call: TRBJ1-1
clone_size: once
v_call: TRBV5-1
d_call: NA
cdr3_aa: CASSSMPERVAGTEAFF
cdr3_nt: TGCGCCAGCAGCTCGATGCCCGAGAGGGTAGCCGGAACTGAAGCTTTCTTT